This record looks at one T cell receptor beta chain sequence and its context. This sample was taken from a study of blood T cell repertoires in COVID-19. Germline V gives CDR1 SGHRS, CDR2 YFSETQ. V dropped 3 bases and J dropped 3 bases, with 16 bases sitting between them. CDR3 length: 15 residues. The assay was immunoSEQ multiplex PCR, and TCRdb's table has in-frame clones only and misses some. The table has around 250,000 clones, 70% to 90% seen once; the top ten hold about 2.2%. This TCR was recovered from a young man who had recovered from COVID-19. Material: peripheral blood. This chain connects TRBV5-1 to TRBJ2-7; perhaps TRBD2 as D (6 bases). The CDR3 DNA follows: TGCGCCAGCAGCTCCGGGGGAGCCTACGGCTACGAGCAGTACTTC. This gives the protein CASSSGGAYGYEQYF. The full variable domain, in which reference TRBV5-1 and TRBJ2-7 provide the parts outside the CDR3, is KAGVTQTPRYLIKTRGQQVTLSCSPISGHRSVSWYQQTPGQGLQFLFEYFSETQRNKGNFPGRFSGRQFSNSRSEMNVSTLELGDSALYLCASSSGGAYGYEQYFGPGTRLTVT.